The entry below gives a single TCR beta chain sequence along with its context. This entry comes from a study of blood T cell repertoires in COVID-19. Overall study context: Sites across the United States, Italy and Spain contributed samples from acute and convalescent COVID-19.

Participant ages covered about 18 to 100 years across 24 US areas. Cohorts were based on clinical histories the participants reported. Losses at the gene ends were 7 bases for V and 5 bases for J; bases not matched to a gene: 8. The germline V gene encodes CDR1 SNHLY and CDR2 FYNNEI. The CDR3 is made up of 14 amino acids. Only in-frame clones appear in the TCRdb table, and some are missing; sequencing was by immunoSEQ multiplex PCR. The table includes roughly 220,000 clones, 80% to 90% detected once. The chain uses TRBV2 and TRBJ2-7, with 10 nucleotides matching TRBD2. Sequencing was carried out using PBMCs or T cells enriched from blood (not recorded which). The clonotype originates from a woman aged 40 to 49 with acute COVID-19. The chain's CDR3 is CASTSSGSSHEQYF. The CDR3 DNA reads as TGTGCCAGCACTTCTAGCGGGAGTAGCCACGAGCAGTACTTC.